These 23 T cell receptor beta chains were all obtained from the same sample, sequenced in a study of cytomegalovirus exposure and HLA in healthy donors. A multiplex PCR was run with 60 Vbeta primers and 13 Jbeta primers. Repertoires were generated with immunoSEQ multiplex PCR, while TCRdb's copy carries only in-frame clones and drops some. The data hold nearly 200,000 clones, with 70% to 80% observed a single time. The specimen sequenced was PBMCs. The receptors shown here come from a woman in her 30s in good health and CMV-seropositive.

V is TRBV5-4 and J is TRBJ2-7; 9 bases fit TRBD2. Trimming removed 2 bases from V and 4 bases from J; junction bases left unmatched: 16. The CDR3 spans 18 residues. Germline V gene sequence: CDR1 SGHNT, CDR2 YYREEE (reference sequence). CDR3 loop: CASSFLSGGSWMRYEQYF. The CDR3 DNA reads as TGTGCCAGCAGCTTTTTGAGCGGGGGGAGTTGGATGAGGTACGAGCAGTACTTC.

In DNA, the CDR3 is TGCGCCAGCAGCCAAGCAGTTACCTACAATGAGCAGTTCTTC. This codes for CASSQAVTYNEQFF. The gene calls are TRBV4-1 and TRBJ2-1, with D uncertain. The V gene's germline CDR1 is MGHRA and CDR2 YSYEKL. The V end was cut by 1 base, the J end by 2 bases, with 6 bases between. CDR3 length: 14 residues.

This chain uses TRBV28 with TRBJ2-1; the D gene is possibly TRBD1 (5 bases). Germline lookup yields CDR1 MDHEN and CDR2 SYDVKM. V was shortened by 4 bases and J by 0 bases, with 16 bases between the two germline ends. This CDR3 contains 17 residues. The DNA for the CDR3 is TGTGCCAGCAGTTCCCTACAGGCCGTCACCTCCTACAATGAGCAGTTCTTC. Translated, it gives CASSSLQAVTSYNEQFF.

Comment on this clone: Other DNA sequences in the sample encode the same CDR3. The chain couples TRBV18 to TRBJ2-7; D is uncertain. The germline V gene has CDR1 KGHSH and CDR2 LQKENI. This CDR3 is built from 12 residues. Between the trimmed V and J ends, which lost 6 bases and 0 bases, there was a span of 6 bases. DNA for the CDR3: TGTGCCAGCTCTTCTAGCTCCTACGAGCAGTACTTC. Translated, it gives CASSSSSYEQYF.

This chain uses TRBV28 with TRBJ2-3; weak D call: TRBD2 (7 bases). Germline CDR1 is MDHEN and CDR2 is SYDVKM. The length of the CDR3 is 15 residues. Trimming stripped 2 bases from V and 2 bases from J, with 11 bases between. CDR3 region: CASSLRGGVTDTQYF. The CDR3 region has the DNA TGTGCCAGCAGTTTAAGGGGGGGAGTCACAGATACGCAGTATTTT.

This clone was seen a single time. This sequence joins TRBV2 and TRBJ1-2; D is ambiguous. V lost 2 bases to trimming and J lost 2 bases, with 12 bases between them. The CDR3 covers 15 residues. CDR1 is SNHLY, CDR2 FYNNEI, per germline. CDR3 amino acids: CASSEHPLENYGYTF. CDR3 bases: TGTGCCAGCAGTGAACACCCCCTAGAGAACTATGGCTACACCTTC.

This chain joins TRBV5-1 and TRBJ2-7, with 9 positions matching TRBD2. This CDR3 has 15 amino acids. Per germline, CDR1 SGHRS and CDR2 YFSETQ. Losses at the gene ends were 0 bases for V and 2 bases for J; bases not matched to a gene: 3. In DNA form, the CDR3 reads TGCGCCAGCAGCTTGGATCCTAGCGGGGCCTACGAGCAGTACTTC. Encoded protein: CASSLDPSGAYEQYF.

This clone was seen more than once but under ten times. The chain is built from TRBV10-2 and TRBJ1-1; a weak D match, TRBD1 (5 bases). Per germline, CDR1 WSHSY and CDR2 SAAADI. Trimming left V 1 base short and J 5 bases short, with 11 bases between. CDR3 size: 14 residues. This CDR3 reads CASSELGGETEAFF. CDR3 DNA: TGCGCCAGCAGTGAGTTGGGAGGGGAGACTGAAGCTTTCTTT.

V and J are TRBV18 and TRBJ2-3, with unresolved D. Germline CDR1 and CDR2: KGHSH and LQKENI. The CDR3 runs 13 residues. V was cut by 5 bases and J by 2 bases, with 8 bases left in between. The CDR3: CASSAQDTDTQYF. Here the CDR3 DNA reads TGTGCCAGCTCAGCGCAGGACACAGATACGCAGTATTTT.

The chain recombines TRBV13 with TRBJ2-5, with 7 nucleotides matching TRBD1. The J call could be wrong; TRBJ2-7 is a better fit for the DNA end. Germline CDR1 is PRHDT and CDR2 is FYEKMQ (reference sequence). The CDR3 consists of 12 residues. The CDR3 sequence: CASSRDSYEQYF. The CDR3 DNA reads TGTGCCAGCAGCCGGGACAGCTACGAGCAGTACTTC.

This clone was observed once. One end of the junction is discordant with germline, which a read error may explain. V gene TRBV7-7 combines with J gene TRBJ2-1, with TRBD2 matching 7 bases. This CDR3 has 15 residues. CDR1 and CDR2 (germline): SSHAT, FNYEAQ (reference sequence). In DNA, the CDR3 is TGTGCTAGCAGCTTGGGGCGGGGGTCCTACAATGAGCAGTTCTTC. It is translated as CASSLGRGSYNEQFF.

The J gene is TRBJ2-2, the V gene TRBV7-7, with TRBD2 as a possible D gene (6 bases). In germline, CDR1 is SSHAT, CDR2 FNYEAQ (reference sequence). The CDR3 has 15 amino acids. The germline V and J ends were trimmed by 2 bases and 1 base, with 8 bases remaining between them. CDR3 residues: CASSLNGGNTGELFF. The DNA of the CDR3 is TGTGCCAGCAGCTTAAACGGGGGGAACACCGGGGAGCTGTTTTTT.

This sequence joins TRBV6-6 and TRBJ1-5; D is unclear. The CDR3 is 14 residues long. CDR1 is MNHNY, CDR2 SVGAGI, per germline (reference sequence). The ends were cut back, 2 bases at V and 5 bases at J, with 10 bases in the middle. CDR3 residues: CASSYPGYHQPQHF. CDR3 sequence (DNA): TGTGCCAGCAGTTACCCGGGTTACCATCAGCCCCAGCATTTT.

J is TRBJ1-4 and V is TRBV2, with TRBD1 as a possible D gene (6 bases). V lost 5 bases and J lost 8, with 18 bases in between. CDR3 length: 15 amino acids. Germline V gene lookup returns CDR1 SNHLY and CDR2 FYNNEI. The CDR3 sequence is CASSTGQLVEEKLFF. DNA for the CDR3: TGTGCCAGCAGTACCGGACAGCTGGTCGAGGAAAAACTGTTTTTT.

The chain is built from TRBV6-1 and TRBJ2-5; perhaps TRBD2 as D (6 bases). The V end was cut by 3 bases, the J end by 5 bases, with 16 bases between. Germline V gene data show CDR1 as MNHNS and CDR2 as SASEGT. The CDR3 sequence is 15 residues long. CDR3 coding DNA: TGTGCCAGCAGTGACCTAAGGGCGGGGAGGGAGACCCAGTACTTC. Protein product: CASSDLRAGRETQYF.

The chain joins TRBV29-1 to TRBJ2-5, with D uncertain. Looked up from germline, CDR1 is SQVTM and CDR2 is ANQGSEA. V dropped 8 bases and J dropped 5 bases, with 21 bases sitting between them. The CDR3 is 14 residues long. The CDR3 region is CSSTLTGSGETQYF. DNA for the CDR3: TGCAGCTCAACACTCACCGGATCCGGGGAGACCCAGTACTTC. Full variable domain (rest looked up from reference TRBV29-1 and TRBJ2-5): SAVISQKPSRDICQRGTSLTIQCQVDSQVTMMFWYRQQPGQSLTLIATANQGSEATYESGFVIDKFPISRPNLTFSTLTVSNMSPEDSSIYLCSSTLTGSGETQYFGPGTRLLVL.

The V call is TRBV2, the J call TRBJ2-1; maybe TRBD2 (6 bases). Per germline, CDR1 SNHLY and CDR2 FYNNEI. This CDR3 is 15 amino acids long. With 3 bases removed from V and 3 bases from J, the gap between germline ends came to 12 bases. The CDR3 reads CASSERGWNYNEQFF. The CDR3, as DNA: TGTGCCAGCAGTGAGCGGGGATGGAACTACAATGAGCAGTTCTTC.

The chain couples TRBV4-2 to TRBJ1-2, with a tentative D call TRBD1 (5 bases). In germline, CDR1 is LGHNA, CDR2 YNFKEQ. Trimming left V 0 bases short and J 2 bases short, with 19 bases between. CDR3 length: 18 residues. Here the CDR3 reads CASSQDSVGRGMNYGYTF. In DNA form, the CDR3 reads TGTGCCAGCAGCCAAGATTCGGTTGGTAGGGGAATGAACTATGGCTACACCTTC.

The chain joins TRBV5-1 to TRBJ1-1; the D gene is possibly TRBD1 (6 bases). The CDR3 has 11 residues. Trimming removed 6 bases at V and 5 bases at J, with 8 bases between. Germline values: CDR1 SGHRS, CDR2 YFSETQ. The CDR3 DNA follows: TGCGCCAGCACCGGACAGACTGAAGCTTTCTTT. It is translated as CASTGQTEAFF.

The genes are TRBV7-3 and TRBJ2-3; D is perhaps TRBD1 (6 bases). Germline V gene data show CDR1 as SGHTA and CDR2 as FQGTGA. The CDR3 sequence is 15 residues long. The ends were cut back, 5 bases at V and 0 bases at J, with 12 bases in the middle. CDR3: CASSLQGVSTDTQYF. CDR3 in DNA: TGTGCCAGCAGCCTACAGGGTGTAAGCACAGATACGCAGTATTTT.

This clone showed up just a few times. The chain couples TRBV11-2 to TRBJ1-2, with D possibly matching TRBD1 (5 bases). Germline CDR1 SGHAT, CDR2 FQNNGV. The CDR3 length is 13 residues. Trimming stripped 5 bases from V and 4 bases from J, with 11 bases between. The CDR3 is CASSAGTSYGYTF. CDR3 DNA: TGTGCCAGCAGCGCCGGGACTAGCTATGGCTACACCTTC.

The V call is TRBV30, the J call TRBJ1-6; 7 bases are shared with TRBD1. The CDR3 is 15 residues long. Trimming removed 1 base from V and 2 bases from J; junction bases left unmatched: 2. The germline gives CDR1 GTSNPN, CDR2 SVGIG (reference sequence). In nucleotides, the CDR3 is TGTGCCTGGAGTGCCGGGACAGCCTATAATTCACCCCTCCACTTT. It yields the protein CAWSAGTAYNSPLHF.

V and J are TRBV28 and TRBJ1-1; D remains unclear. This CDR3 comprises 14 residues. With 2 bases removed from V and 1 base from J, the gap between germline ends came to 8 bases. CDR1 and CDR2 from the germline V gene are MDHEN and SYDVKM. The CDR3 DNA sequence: TGTGCCAGCAGTTTACCAGGCAGGAACACTGAAGCTTTCTTT. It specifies CASSLPGRNTEAFF.